A selection of T cell receptor beta chains follows, all from one sample in a study of T cell responses to AZD1222 COVID-19 vaccine. Method: immunoSEQ multiplex PCR; TCRdb's copy keeps in-frame clones and lacks some. The sample lists about 150,000 clones; around 93% were seen once. This material consisted of peripheral blood, taken on day 0 of AZD1222 vaccination. The receptors come from an adult in good health. The CDR3 runs from the conserved cysteine through the conserved F or W. A D gene is named only where the DNA matches it firmly. Expanded clones are given a class, and other clones once, few, many or no size at all.

>TRBD1|TRBV2|14|TRBJ1-2|NA
TGTGCCAGCAGTTTAACAGGGGGCGGTAATGGCTACACCTTC
CASSLTGGGNGYTF
>NA|TRBV2|13|TRBJ2-3|NA
TGTGCCAGCAGAGGGGAGGGCACAGATACGCAGTATTTT
CASRGEGTDTQYF
>NA|TRBV6-6|12|TRBJ2-1|NA
TGTGCCAGCAGCCCAAACCCCAATGAGCAGTTCTTC
CASSPNPNEQFF
>NA|TRBV11-2|13|TRBJ2-7|NA
TGTGCCAGCAGGAGGGTGGCCGCCTACGAGCAGTACTTC
CASRRVAAYEQYF
>NA|TRBV5-8|15|TRBJ2-2|NA
TGTGCCAGCAGAAATACGACAATCTTTACCGGGGAGCTGTTTTTT
CASRNTTIFTGELFF
>TRBD1|TRBV5-4|16|TRBJ2-7|NA
TGTGCCAGCAGCCTAGCCCCGGGACAGGGAATATACGAGCAGTACTTC
CASSLAPGQGIYEQYF
>NA|TRBV28|16|TRBJ1-1|NA
TGTGCCAGCAGTTTAGGCAAGTCCTCCATGAGCTCTGAAGCTTTCTTT
CASSLGKSSMSSEAFF
>NA|TRBV27|20|TRBJ1-4|NA
TGTGCCAGCAACGGGATTACAGGGTCACTTTTCTATGCAACTAATGAAAAACTGTTTTTT
CASNGITGSLFYATNEKLFF
>TRBD2|TRBV4-3|18|TRBJ2-1|few
TGCGCCAGCAGCCAAGATTGGACTAGCTATCAAATGTACAATGAGCAGTTCTTC
CASSQDWTSYQMYNEQFF
>TRBD2|TRBV4-2|22|TRBJ2-3|once
TGTGCCAGCAGCCAAGACCCCAGCGGGAGGCTGGGGGTTGAGTTAGCGGCAGATACGCAGTATTTT
CASSQDPSGRLGVELAADTQYF
>NA|TRBV29-1|11|TRBJ2-1|NA
TGCAGCGTTGTCGCCTACAATGAGCAGTTCTTC
CSVVAYNEQFF
>TRBD2|TRBV27|16|TRBJ2-3|NA
TGTGCCAGCAACACTATTAGCGGGAGTAGCACAGATACGCAGTATTTT
CASNTISGSSTDTQYF
>NA|TRBV10-3|14|TRBJ2-7|NA
TGTGCCATCAGTGAAGGCGGGACATTCTACGAGCAGTACTTC
CAISEGGTFYEQYF
>NA|TRBV18|18|TRBJ1-4|few
TGTGCCAGCTCACCACCGGGGGCAGGGTCGAGGACTAATGAAAAACTGTTTTTT
CASSPPGAGSRTNEKLFF
>TRBD2|TRBV4-2|15|TRBJ2-2|NA
TGTGCCAGCAGCCAAGAGGCGGGAGGCACCGGGGAGCTGTTTTTT
CASSQEAGGTGELFF
>NA|TRBV5-1|16|TRBJ2-7|NA
TGCGCCAGCAGCTTGACAGGCACGAGTTTAGACTACGAGCAGTACTTC
CASSLTGTSLDYEQYF
>NA|TRBV10-3|14|TRBJ2-5|NA
TGTGCCATCAGTGAGGGAGGGGGGCGAGAGACCCAGTACTTC
CAISEGGGRETQYF
>TRBD1|TRBV30|14|TRBJ1-5|NA
TGTGCCTGCCTTGGGACAGGTTTAAATCAGCCCCAGCATTTT
CACLGTGLNQPQHF
>NA|TRBV4-1|15|TRBJ2-7|NA
TGCGCCAGCAGCCCGCATGAGGGGTACTCCTACGAGCAGTACTTC
CASSPHEGYSYEQYF
>TRBD1|TRBV5-1|15|TRBJ2-1|NA
TGCGCCAGCAGCGAGGGACAGGGTGTCTACAATGAGCAGTTCTTC
CASSEGQGVYNEQFF
>NA|TRBV5-5|14|TRBJ1-1|few
TGTGCCAGCAGCACGGGACAAGTGAACACTGAAGCTTTCTTT
CASSTGQVNTEAFF
>TRBD2|TRBV28|21|TRBJ2-1|NA
TGTGCCAGCAGTTCCCCCAGTAACGGGAGGGTGGTGGATAGCTCCTACAATGAGCAGTTCTTC
CASSSPSNGRVVDSSYNEQFF
>TRBD2|TRBV3-1/TRBV3-2|18|TRBJ2-3|NA
TGTGCCAGCAGCCAAGATCGGGGACTAGCGGGGCAGACAGATACGCAGTATTTT
CASSQDRGLAGQTDTQYF
>NA|TRBV7-9|15|TRBJ2-2|NA
TGTGCCAGCAGCCCCCACATCAGGGGGGCCGGGGAGCTGTTTTTT
CASSPHIRGAGELFF
>TRBD2|TRBV7-2|17|TRBJ2-5|NA
TGTGCCAGCAGCTTAGCGCGCAGCGGGGGTCTCCAAGAGACCCAGTACTTC
CASSLARSGGLQETQYF
>TRBD2|TRBV6-6|13|TRBJ2-1|NA
TGTGCCAGTCGTGGACTAGCGGACAATGAGCAGTTCTTC
CASRGLADNEQFF
>TRBD2|TRBV2|16|TRBJ2-3|few
TGTGCCAGCAGTGAAGCTGGACTAGCGGGGACAGATACGCAGTATTTT
CASSEAGLAGTDTQYF
>NA|TRBV18|15|TRBJ2-7|NA
TGTGCCAGCTCACCAGGGCCGGGTCAACCCTACGAGCAGTACTTC
CASSPGPGQPYEQYF
>NA|TRBV5-1|14|TRBJ1-4|once
TGCGCCAGCAGCTTGAATCTGGCAAATGAAAAACTGTTTTTT
CASSLNLANEKLFF
>TRBD2|TRBV7-3|16|TRBJ2-3|NA
TGTGCCAGCAGCTTAGTAGGCGGGGGGGCCGCAGATACGCAGTATTTT
CASSLVGGGAADTQYF
>NA|TRBV14|14|TRBJ2-5|NA
TGTGCCAGCAGCCAAGATTCCCCAGCAGAGACCCAGTACTTC
CASSQDSPAETQYF
>NA|TRBV5-1|15|TRBJ1-3|once
TGCGCCAGCAGCTCGTCGGGTTCGACTGGAAACACCATATATTTT
CASSSSGSTGNTIYF
>NA|TRBV7-9|16|TRBJ2-5|NA
TGTGCCAGCTACAGTGGGGGGCTCAGAGCACAAGAGACCCAGTACTTC
CASYSGGLRAQETQYF
>TRBD1|TRBV27|14|TRBJ2-7|once
TGTGCCAGCAGTAACCGGGACAGGTCCTACGAGCAGTACTTC
CASSNRDRSYEQYF
>NA|TRBV6-5|13|TRBJ1-3|once
TGTGCCACCGGGACGGCTATCCGAAACACCATATATTTT
CATGTAIRNTIYF
>NA|TRBV9|14|TRBJ2-3|NA
TGTGCCAGCAGCCTTGGAAACCTACAGGATACGCAGTATTTT
CASSLGNLQDTQYF
>TRBD1|TRBV12-5|18|TRBJ1-2|NA
TGTGCTAGTGGTTTGGTTGTGACAGGGGGCTGGGATTACTATGGCTACACCTTC
CASGLVVTGGWDYYGYTF